The 3 T cell receptor beta chains below were found in one sample sequenced in a study of blood T cells in healthy people across ages. Together with a sample-barcoded 5' primer, a J-beta primer mix was included in a second PCR lasting about 7 to 11 cycles. Via MiXCR, TCRdb re-called the 5' RACE reads, giving one row per CDR3 protein. Of around 1,000,000 distinct CDR3 sequences detected, around 27% appear once; the ten largest clones hold around 0.75%. The same sample was also studied in work on T cells of mothers and their children.

Input material: blood. Source of these receptors: a girl aged 2 to 10 in good health.

This clonotype was observed many times. The V gene is TRBV12-3 or TRBV12-4, the J gene TRBJ2-2; D uncertain. The CDR3 spans 13 residues. V lost 4 bases and J lost 1, with 4 bases in between. As DNA, the CDR3 is TGTGCCAGCAGTTACAGGAACACCGGGGAGCTGTTTTTT. This encodes CASSYRNTGELFF.

This chain joins TRBV6-4 and TRBJ2-5; D call uncertain. The closer fit of TRBJ2-7 to the DNA end suggests the J call may be wrong. Germline values: CDR1 MRHNA, CDR2 SNTAGT. The CDR3 is 13 amino acids. The CDR3 nucleotides read TGTGCCAGCAAAAATGGCGAGAACTACGAGCAGTACTTC. Amino acid sequence: CASKNGENYEQYF.

The chain couples TRBV6-1 to TRBJ2-2, with TRBD2 identical over 14 bases. The CDR3 contains 17 residues. Germline assignment: CDR1 MNHNS and CDR2 SASEGT. J was trimmed by 8 bases and V by 5 bases; bases with no gene match: 10. The chain's CDR3 is CASSPLGLAGVLGELFF. The DNA for the CDR3 is TGTGCCAGCAGTCCCCTGGGACTAGCGGGAGTATTGGGGGAGCTGTTTTTT.